The entry below gives a single TCR beta chain sequence along with its context. The data stem from a study of blood T cell repertoires in COVID-19. V was clipped by 4 bases and J by 1 base, with 18 bases between them. Germline CDR1 and CDR2: SGDLS and YYNGEE. The CDR3 is 16 residues long. Enrolled during active infection, Seattle patients were then followed longitudinally. In the study's own analysis: Reference gene primer amplification in the assay estimated nucleated cell counts. Some clones are missing from TCRdb's copy, which holds only in-frame ones; the method was immunoSEQ multiplex PCR. V, J and clone size reflect that table, while D and trimming were determined from the DNA. The sample holds some 200,000 clones, approximately 83% seen once.

The receptor comes from a woman in her 30s with COVID-19, enrolled during active disease. The chain employs TRBV9 and TRBJ2-7, with D tentatively TRBD2 (6 bases). The sample comprised peripheral blood. The chain's CDR3 is CASSPLEGSSSYEQYF. The DNA for the CDR3 is TGTGCCAGCAGCCCCTTGGAGGGTAGTAGTTCCTACGAGCAGTACTTC.